A single sample is the source of the 20 T cell receptor beta chains below, sequenced in a study of graft-versus-host responses after intestinal transplantation. Assay used: immunoSEQ multiplex PCR; TCRdb lists only in-frame clones, some missing. The table has about 25,000 clones, approximately 95% seen once. Sequenced material: PBMCs, taken 18 days after transplant. The source is a human patient who received an intestinal transplant, so some T cells may come from the graft donor.

The V call is TRBV2, the J call TRBJ2-5; 9 bases align to TRBD1. The CDR3 runs 15 residues. V shed 6 bases, J shed 5 bases, and the junction held 10 bases outside the gene matches. CDR1 and CDR2 from the germline V gene are SNHLY and FYNNEI. CDR3 nucleotide sequence: TGTGCCAGCAGCCGGGGACAGGGTGTCGGGGAGACCCAGTACTTC. It translates to CASSRGQGVGETQYF.

This chain uses TRBV7-3 with TRBJ2-1; 10 bases agree with TRBD1. Germline lookup yields CDR1 SGHTA and CDR2 FQGTGA. The CDR3 spans 17 residues. Trimming at V came to 5 bases and at J to 4 bases, leaving 11 bases not matched to a gene. CDR3 coding DNA: TGTGCCAGCAGCCCACAGGGCCCGGGACAGGGGTACAATGAGCAGTTCTTC. This codes for CASSPQGPGQGYNEQFF.

The gene calls are TRBV19 and TRBJ2-5, with 8 positions matching TRBD1. Germline V lookup: CDR1 LNHDA, CDR2 SQIVND (reference sequence). V shed 6 bases, J shed 3 bases, and the junction held 0 bases outside the gene matches. The CDR3 covers 12 residues. The CDR3 sequence is CASRTGEETQYF. CDR3 in DNA: TGTGCCAGTAGGACAGGGGAAGAGACCCAGTACTTC.

The table lists this clone with a count of one. This chain links TRBV11-2 with TRBJ1-2; TRBD1 is a possible D gene (5 bases). CDR3 length: 14 amino acids. Germline CDR1 and CDR2: SGHAT and FQNNGV. V was clipped by 4 bases and J by 0 bases, with 9 bases between them. The CDR3 loop is CASSSTGSNYGYTF. The CDR3 nucleotides are TGTGCCAGCAGCTCCACAGGATCTAACTATGGCTACACCTTC.

The V call is TRBV19, the J call TRBJ1-1; possible D gene TRBD1, 6 bases. The CDR3 has 15 amino acids. CDR1 is LNHDA and CDR2 is SQIVND in the germline V gene (reference sequence). The V gene lost 5 bases and the J gene lost 3 bases, with 16 bases spanning the gap. The CDR3 here is CASSAQQGADTEAFF. For the CDR3, the DNA is TGTGCCAGTAGTGCGCAACAGGGAGCCGACACTGAAGCTTTCTTT.

V gene TRBV30 combines with J gene TRBJ1-1, with D unclear. V dropped 6 bases and J dropped 1 base, with 9 bases sitting between them. The length of the CDR3 is 12 residues. Germline V CDR1 and CDR2: GTSNPN, SVGIG (reference sequence). The CDR3 reads CACANGNTEAFF. The CDR3, as DNA: TGTGCCTGCGCCAATGGGAACACTGAAGCTTTCTTT.

The table lists this clone with a count of one. The V gene is TRBV11-2, the J gene TRBJ2-2; a weak D match, TRBD2 (5 bases). The CDR3 runs 13 residues. Looked up from germline, CDR1 is SGHAT and CDR2 is FQNNGV. With 3 bases removed from V and 7 bases from J, the gap between germline ends came to 9 bases. CDR3 loop: CASSFTGFGELFF. The DNA of the CDR3 is TGTGCCAGCAGCTTTACGGGGTTCGGGGAGCTGTTTTTT.

This clone appeared once. The chain is built from TRBV7-8 and TRBJ2-7; D possibly matches TRBD1 or TRBD2 (5 bases each). Trimming shortened V by 2 bases and J by 0 bases, and 8 bases separated the two germline ends. CDR3 length: 14 residues. Germline CDR1 is SGHVS and CDR2 is FQNEAQ. This CDR3 is CASSLPGTSYEQYF. As DNA, the CDR3 is TGTGCCAGCAGCTTACCAGGGACCTCCTACGAGCAGTACTTC.

The J gene is TRBJ2-1, the V gene TRBV7-8; a weak D match, TRBD2 (5 bases). Germline assignment: CDR1 SGHVS and CDR2 FQNEAQ. CDR3 length: 16 residues. With 1 base removed from V and 4 bases from J, the gap between germline ends came to 14 bases. DNA of the CDR3: TGTGCCAGCAGCTTAGAGGACTCCCTTCGGTACAATGAGCAGTTCTTC. It specifies CASSLEDSLRYNEQFF.

The V and J genes are TRBV19 and TRBJ2-1; 7 bases are a match to TRBD2. Looked up from germline, CDR1 is LNHDA and CDR2 is SQIVND (reference sequence). The CDR3 covers 15 residues. V shed 5 bases and J 6 bases; nucleotides not matched to a gene: 10. CDR3 in amino acids: CASSPGGGVGNEQFF. The CDR3, as DNA: TGTGCCAGTAGTCCGGGTGGGGGGGTTGGCAATGAGCAGTTCTTC.

The rearrangement joins TRBV12-5 to TRBJ1-1; D may be TRBD1 (5 bases). The V end was cut by 0 bases, the J end by 0 bases, with 11 bases between. The CDR3 has 16 residues. Germline CDR1 and CDR2: LGHNT and FRNRAP. The DNA for the CDR3 is TGTGCTAGTGGTTTGGTACTGAGGGGATTGAACACTGAAGCTTTCTTT. It encodes CASGLVLRGLNTEAFF.

This CDR3 reads CASSTSGGPRNEQFF. CDR3 sequence (DNA): TGTGCCAGCAGTACTAGCGGGGGGCCAAGGAATGAGCAGTTCTTC. J is TRBJ2-1 and V is TRBV6-6; TRBD2 matches at 12 bases. The germline V gene encodes CDR1 MNHNY and CDR2 SVGAGI (reference sequence). This CDR3 region has 15 residues. Trimming removed 5 bases from V and 7 bases from J; junction bases left unmatched: 6.

V gene TRBV4-1 combines with J gene TRBJ1-5; TRBD1 is a possible D gene (5 bases). This CDR3 has 17 amino acids. Trimming removed 0 bases at V and 5 bases at J, with 17 bases between. The V gene's germline CDR1 is MGHRA and CDR2 YSYEKL. The CDR3 loop is CASSQDYRDSPYQPQHF. The DNA of the CDR3 is TGCGCCAGCAGCCAAGATTACCGCGACAGCCCCTATCAGCCCCAGCATTTT.

This chain uses TRBV19 with TRBJ1-2; 7 nucleotides agree with TRBD1. The CDR3 covers 15 residues. The ends lost 0 bases at V and 4 bases at J; junction bases unmatched: 5. Germline V gives CDR1 LNHDA, CDR2 SQIVND (reference sequence). The CDR3 loop reads CASSIDRDSFYGYTF. As DNA, the CDR3 is TGTGCCAGTAGTATAGATCGGGACAGCTTCTATGGCTACACCTTC.

This rearrangement joins TRBV6-1 to TRBJ1-5, with 10 nucleotides matching TRBD1. Germline CDR1 MNHNS, CDR2 SASEGT. The CDR3 spans 15 residues. Trimming at V came to 7 bases and at J to 2 bases, leaving 5 bases not matched to a gene. CDR3 in DNA: TGTGCCAGCACCACCGGGACAGGGGGCAATCAGCCCCAGCATTTT. Its protein product is CASTTGTGGNQPQHF.

V gene TRBV18 combines with J gene TRBJ1-6; the match to TRBD1 covers 8 bases. Germline assignment: CDR1 KGHSH and CDR2 LQKENI. The junction had 16 bases not matched to a gene; V was cut back by 3 bases and J by 0 bases. The CDR3 totals 21 residues. The CDR3 here is CASSPRSTGAVVSSYNSPLHF. The CDR3 nucleotides are TGTGCCAGCTCACCGCGCTCGACAGGGGCCGTCGTGAGCTCCTATAATTCACCCCTCCACTTT.

The chain carries TRBV11-2 and TRBJ2-6, with D perhaps given as TRBD1 or TRBD2 (6 bases each). Germline V gene lookup returns CDR1 SGHAT and CDR2 FQNNGV. CDR3 length: 18 residues. V lost 3 bases to trimming and J lost 0 bases, with 15 bases between them. The CDR3 region is CASSFKGGGSSGANVLTF. CDR3 DNA: TGTGCCAGCAGCTTCAAGGGGGGTGGCTCCTCTGGGGCCAACGTCCTGACTTTC.

J is TRBJ1-3 and V is TRBV4-1, with D possibly being TRBD1 (5 bases). Germline CDR1 MGHRA, CDR2 YSYEKL. This CDR3 is built from 14 residues. V lost 5 bases and J lost 2, with 10 bases in between. CDR3 protein: CASSSQGAGNTIYF. CDR3 DNA: TGCGCCAGCAGCTCTCAGGGCGCTGGAAACACCATATATTTT.

This chain uses TRBV10-2 with TRBJ2-7; D not certain. Germline V gene data show CDR1 as WSHSY and CDR2 as SAAADI. Trimming took off 3 bases at V and 2 bases at J, with 17 bases between the two ends. This CDR3 region has 16 residues. CDR3 DNA sequence: TGCGCCAGCAGTGACCCGCGACGAGCCGAGGCCTACGAGCAGTACTTC. It encodes CASSDPRRAEAYEQYF.

The rearrangement links TRBV4-2 to TRBJ1-6; D is ambiguous. The CDR3 contains 15 residues. V lost 1 base and J lost 10, with 14 bases in between. CDR1 is LGHNA and CDR2 is YNFKEQ in the germline V gene. The CDR3 DNA follows: TGTGCCAGCAGCCAAGTCGAAGGTATCAAATCACCCCTCCACTTT. Its protein is CASSQVEGIKSPLHF.